This is a list of T cell receptor beta chains from one sample in a study of T cells in Graves' hyperthyroidism and ophthalmopathy. Each CDR3 protein gets one entry after TCRdb re-called the multiplex PCR reads with MiXCR. The sample has roughly 300,000 distinct CDR3 sequences, over 11% seen once; the top ten hold 20% to 25%. Sequencing was performed on blood. Every receptor here comes from a woman aged 25 to 39 with Graves' hyperthyroidism. Both conserved end residues are part of each CDR3. A D gene is named only where the DNA matches it firmly. Clone size is stated in some rows and not others, as once, few, many or a class when expanded.

>many|TRBV12-3/TRBV12-4|TRBJ1-5|.
CASSPRGMGQPQHF
TGTGCCAGCAGCCCTCGCGGTATGGGTCAGCCCCAGCATTTT
>many|TRBV6-2/TRBV6-3|TRBJ2-7|.
CASAVAATSYEQYF
TGTGCCAGCGCTGTTGCAGCCACTTCCTACGAGCAGTACTTC
>.|TRBV10-3|TRBJ2-1|TRBD2
CAISEGKGLAGAQFF
TGTGCCATCAGTGAGGGGAAGGGACTAGCGGGAGCCCAGTTCTTC
>few|TRBV12-3/TRBV12-4|TRBJ2-2|.
CASTQRGNTGELFF
TGTGCCAGCACCCAGAGGGGGAACACCGGGGAGCTGTTTTTT
>.|TRBV29-1|TRBJ2-7|.
CSVRYSLQSYEQYF
TGCAGCGTTCGCTACTCGCTCCAAAGCTACGAGCAGTACTTC
>many|TRBV7-2|TRBJ1-1|.
CASSSTKTVEEAFF
TGTGCCAGCAGCTCCACGAAGACAGTAGAAGAAGCTTTCTTT
>many|TRBV12-3/TRBV12-4|TRBJ2-3|TRBD1
CASSSGTGGPDTQYF
TGTGCCAGCAGCTCCGGGACAGGGGGGCCAGATACGCAGTATTTT
>.|TRBV7-8|TRBJ2-1|TRBD2
CASSATGGGSIHEQFF
TGTGCCAGCAGCGCCACGGGGGGTGGATCGATCCATGAGCAGTTCTTC
>many|TRBV11-2|TRBJ1-1|.
CASSRHTEAFF
TGTGCCAGCAGCCGGCACACTGAAGCTTTCTTT
>.|TRBV25-1|TRBJ1-6|TRBD1
CASSGRTGAPNSPLHF
TGTGCCAGCAGTGGACGCACAGGGGCCCCTAATTCACCCCTCCACTTT
>few|TRBV5-1|TRBJ2-2|.
CASSLQPGGGELFF
TGCGCCAGCAGCTTGCAACCAGGCGGCGGGGAGCTGTTTTTT
>.|TRBV29-1|TRBJ1-5|.
CSVGDGGNQPQHF
TGCAGCGTTGGAGACGGAGGCAATCAGCCCCAGCATTTT
>.|TRBV2|TRBJ1-5|.
CASSESGQGQPQHF
TGTGCCAGCAGTGAATCGGGGCAGGGTCAGCCCCAGCATTTT
>.|TRBV11-2|TRBJ2-5|TRBD2
CASSQTSGRTQETQYF
TGTGCCAGCAGCCAAACTAGCGGGAGGACCCAAGAGACCCAGTACTTC
>.|TRBV5-8|TRBJ1-5|TRBD1
CASSSGTGWRVNQPQHF
TGTGCCAGCAGCTCCGGGACAGGGTGGCGGGTCAATCAGCCCCAGCATTTT
>few|TRBV12-3/TRBV12-4|TRBJ2-3|.
CASSGVRTDTQYF
TGTGCCAGCAGTGGTGTTAGGACAGATACGCAGTATTTT
>few|TRBV27|TRBJ2-1|.
CASSFPRVGSISYNEQFF
TGTGCCAGCAGTTTCCCCAGGGTCGGGAGTATATCCTACAATGAGCAGTTCTTC
>many|TRBV20-1|TRBJ2-3|TRBD1
CSALGWQGGTDTQYF
TGCAGTGCCCTTGGTTGGCAGGGGGGCACAGATACGCAGTATTTT
>many|TRBV11-2|TRBJ1-2|.
CASSLDILTQGRYGYTF
TGTGCCAGCAGCTTAGATATCCTTACGCAGGGGCGCTATGGCTACACCTTC
>.|TRBV20-1|TRBJ2-7|.
CSARSLNNEQYF
TGCAGTGCTAGAAGCCTAAATAACGAGCAGTACTTC
>many|TRBV6-1|TRBJ2-1|.
CASTGNSDNEQFF
TGTGCCAGCACGGGGAACTCAGACAATGAGCAGTTCTTC
>.|TRBV25-1|TRBJ2-7|TRBD2
CASSEYLLAGVEQYF
TGTGCCAGCAGTGAGTATTTACTAGCGGGGGTCGAGCAGTACTTC
>many|TRBV6-1|TRBJ2-2|.
CASRYSGNTGELFF
TGTGCCAGCAGATATTCCGGGAACACCGGGGAGCTGTTTTTT
>.|TRBV10-3|TRBJ2-2|.
CAINNTPGTGELFF
TGTGCCATCAATAACACCCCGGGAACCGGGGAGCTGTTTTTT
>many|TRBV28|TRBJ2-5|.
CASRRGGGTETQYF
TGTGCCAGCAGGAGAGGGGGCGGGACGGAGACCCAGTACTTC
>few|TRBV20-1|TRBJ1-6|.
CSASDSYNSPLHF
TGCAGTGCTAGCGACAGTTATAATTCACCCCTCCACTTT
>many|TRBV11-2|TRBJ2-2|.
CASSRPRTGELFF
TGTGCCAGCAGCAGACCGCGAACCGGGGAGCTGTTTTTT
>many|TRBV12-3/TRBV12-4|TRBJ1-5|TRBD1
CASSLRDRVIHQPQHF
TGTGCCAGCAGCCTCCGGGACAGGGTAATCCATCAGCCCCAGCATTTT
>few|TRBV28|TRBJ2-7|.
CASSLQDIGSYEQYF
TGTGCCAGCAGTTTACAGGACATAGGGTCCTACGAGCAGTACTTC
>many|TRBV2|TRBJ2-2|.
CASSPLAERTGELFF
TGTGCCAGCAGTCCTTTAGCGGAAAGGACCGGGGAGCTGTTTTTT
>many|TRBV7-8|TRBJ2-3|.
CASSLLVGASTDTQYF
TGTGCCAGCAGCTTACTTGTGGGAGCTAGCACAGATACGCAGTATTTT
>many|TRBV11-3|TRBJ1-1|.
CASSLFRNTEAFF
TGTGCCAGCAGCTTATTTCGCAACACTGAAGCTTTCTTT
>many|TRBV2|TRBJ2-2|.
CASKETFNTGELFF
TGTGCCAGCAAGGAGACCTTCAACACCGGGGAGCTGTTTTTT
>.|TRBV11-2|TRBJ2-3|TRBD2
CASSFSGAGTDTQYF
TGTGCCAGCAGCTTTAGCGGGGCCGGCACTGATACGCAGTATTTT
>.|TRBV20-1|TRBJ1-3|.
CSAIGRSGNTIYF
TGCAGTGCTATAGGCCGCTCTGGAAACACCATATATTTT
>many|TRBV30|TRBJ1-1|TRBD1
CAWGQGVRTEAFF
TGTGCCTGGGGACAGGGAGTGCGGACTGAAGCTTTCTTT
>few|TRBV15|TRBJ2-3|.
CATSTTADTQYF
TGTGCCACCAGCACAACCGCAGATACGCAGTATTTT
>.|TRBV13|TRBJ1-4|.
CASGLAAHQPNEKLFF
TGTGCCAGCGGCTTGGCAGCCCATCAACCTAATGAAAAACTGTTTTTT
>many|TRBV7-9|TRBJ1-1|.
CASSFWGQDTEAFF
TGTGCCAGCAGCTTTTGGGGGCAGGACACTGAAGCTTTCTTT
>many|TRBV5-1|TRBJ2-2|TRBD2
CASSFGAGAGTGELFF
TGCGCCAGCAGCTTTGGCGCGGGAGCGGGAACCGGGGAGCTGTTTTTT
>many|TRBV15|TRBJ2-3|.
CATSSVRVRVTDTQYF
TGTGCCACCAGCAGTGTAAGGGTCCGAGTCACAGATACGCAGTATTTT
>many|TRBV6-1|TRBJ1-6|.
CASSEAGELSGFTLHF
TGTGCCAGCAGCGAAGCAGGGGAGCTGTCGGGTTTCACCCTCCACTTT
>.|TRBV25-1|TRBJ2-1|.
CASGGVLSSYNEQFF
TGTGCCAGCGGGGGAGTCCTGAGCTCCTACAATGAGCAGTTCTTC
>many|TRBV7-9|TRBJ2-5|TRBD1
CASSWDSETKTQYF
TGTGCCAGCAGCTGGGACAGTGAAACGAAGACCCAGTACTTC
>many|TRBV6-2/TRBV6-3|TRBJ2-7|TRBD2
CASSSLKREDYEQYF
TGTGCCAGCAGTTCCCTTAAGCGGGAGGATTACGAGCAGTACTTC
>once|TRBV7-9|TRBJ2-2|TRBD2
CASSSMTSPGGSNTWELFF
TGTGCCAGCAGCTCGATGACTAGCCCGGGAGGATCGAACACCTGGGAGCTGTTTTTT
>.|TRBV7-8|TRBJ1-4|.
CASSSLGGGYLEKLFF
TGTGCCAGCAGCTCCCTCGGAGGAGGTTACCTTGAAAAACTGTTTTTT
>.|TRBV29-1|TRBJ2-2|.
CSVARGRTGELFF
TGCAGCGTTGCAAGAGGGAGGACCGGGGAGCTGTTTTTT
>.|TRBV9|TRBJ1-5|.
CASSVEGQGNQPQHF
TGTGCCAGCAGCGTTGAGGGGCAGGGCAATCAGCCCCAGCATTTT
>.|TRBV27|TRBJ2-2|.
CASSLSRIHTGELFF
TGTGCCAGCAGTTTATCGCGAATTCATACCGGGGAGCTGTTTTTT
>few|TRBV2|TRBJ2-2|TRBD2
CASSPGGTGGLAGFSGELFF
TGTGCCAGCAGCCCAGGGGGGACAGGGGGACTAGCGGGATTTTCCGGGGAGCTGTTTTTT
>many|TRBV27|TRBJ2-1|.
CASRLGLHNNEQFF
TGTGCCAGCAGATTGGGACTGCATAACAATGAGCAGTTCTTC
>.|TRBV4-2|TRBJ2-3|TRBD1
CASSQSDTGQGSDTQYF
TGTGCCAGCAGCCAGAGTGACACGGGACAGGGATCAGATACGCAGTATTTT
>.|TRBV11-2|TRBJ2-5|TRBD2
CASSKGVAGEETQYF
TGTGCCAGCAGCAAGGGGGTAGCGGGAGAAGAGACCCAGTACTTC
>many|TRBV28|TRBJ2-7|.
CASTRDNSGEQYF
TGTGCCAGCACTAGGGACAATTCTGGCGAGCAGTACTTC
>.|TRBV30|TRBJ2-3|TRBD2
CAWSVRASGRNTQYF
TGTGCCTGGAGTGTACGGGCTAGCGGGAGAAATACGCAGTATTTT
>many|TRBV12-3/TRBV12-4|TRBJ1-6|.
CASSFRLGGNSPLHF
TGTGCCAGCAGTTTTCGACTGGGTGGGAATTCACCCCTCCACTTT